The rows below give T cell receptor beta chains drawn from one sample of a study of early T cells in non-severe SARS-CoV-2 infection. MiXCR, applied by TCRdb to the 5' RACE reads, yields one record per CDR3 protein. The top ten hold roughly 4% of the sample, which has around 29,000 distinct CDR3 sequences, less than 6.5% seen once. The specimen sequenced was whole blood. These receptors all stem from an adult who was a healthcare worker with PCR-confirmed SARS-CoV-2 infection or an uninfected control (not recorded which). CDR3s include the opening cysteine and the closing phenylalanine or tryptophan. Fields, in order: J gene, D gene, V gene, clone size, CDR3 DNA, CDR3 protein. A D gene is named only where the DNA matches it firmly. Not every row has a clone size; where given, it reads once, few, many or a size class.

TRBJ2-1 . TRBV11-2 . TGTGCCAGCAGCTCTTTTAGAAGATTTGGACTGCCATACAATGAGCAGTTCTTC CASSSFRRFGLPYNEQFF
TRBJ1-5 . TRBV2 many TGTGCCAGCATTCCCGGAGGGGGGCTGAATCAGCCCCAGCATTTT CASIPGGGLNQPQHF
TRBJ2-7 . TRBV2 . TGTGCCAGCAATAGACGGGACACCCCTCAGGACGAGCAGTACTTC CASNRRDTPQDEQYF
TRBJ2-4 TRBD2 TRBV27 many TGTGCCAGCAGTTTAGATGGGACTAGCGGAGCCAAAAACATTCAGTACTTC CASSLDGTSGAKNIQYF
TRBJ2-1 . TRBV12-3/TRBV12-4 many TGTGCCAGCAGTTTACGCAACAATGGGCAGTTCTTC CASSLRNNGQFF
TRBJ1-1 . TRBV25-1 many TGTGCCAGCAGTGACGATATGAACACTGAAGCTTTCTTT CASSDDMNTEAFF
TRBJ1-2 . TRBV20-1 medium-sized TGCAGTGCTGAAATAAAATCTGGCTACACCTTC CSAEIKSGYTF
TRBJ2-7 TRBD1 TRBV25-1 many TGTGCCAGCAGTGAGGGTGGACAGGGGCCGTACTTC CASSEGGQGPYF
TRBJ2-3 TRBD2 TRBV4-1 many TGCGCCAGCAGCCAAGAAGGAAATAGCGGGAGTCTGTTATGGTCCTCGACAGATACGCAGTATTTT CASSQEGNSGSLLWSSTDTQYF
TRBJ2-4 TRBD2 TRBV5-1 many TGCGCCAGCAGCTTGTTGGCTAGCGGAACAGCCAAAAACATTCAGTACTTC CASSLLASGTAKNIQYF
TRBJ2-5 . TRBV12-3/TRBV12-4 many TGTGCCAGCAGTTCGTCAGGGCAAGAGACCCAGTACTTC CASSSSGQETQYF
TRBJ1-1 . TRBV2 medium-sized TGTGCCAGCAGTGAAGGGGCCAGGATAGCTTTCTTT CASSEGARIAFF
TRBJ2-1 . TRBV5-1 many TGCGCCAGCAGCTTACAGGGTGGTAGGCAAAATGAGCAGTTCTTC CASSLQGGRQNEQFF
TRBJ2-1 TRBD1 TRBV5-1 few TGCGCCAGCAGCTTGTATTTGAGAACAGGGGGCTACAATGAGCAGTTCTTC CASSLYLRTGGYNEQFF
TRBJ1-3 . TRBV28 . TGTGCCAGCAGTTTATTACAGGGCAACACCATATATTTT CASSLLQGNTIYF
TRBJ2-1 TRBD2 TRBV5-1 . TGCGCCAACAGCGGGGGACTAGCGGGCCCCTCCTACAATGAGCAGTTCTTC CANSGGLAGPSYNEQFF
TRBJ1-1 TRBD1 TRBV12-3/TRBV12-4 . TGTGCCAGCAGTCTTGGACAGGGCGGTAGTGTCGCTGAAGCTTTCTTT CASSLGQGGSVAEAFF
TRBJ2-1 . TRBV20-1 many TGCAGTGCTAGAAAGGGGGGGTCGACCTACAATGAGCAGTTCTTC CSARKGGSTYNEQFF
TRBJ1-2 . TRBV24-1 many TGTGCCGCAGGGAGTAGGGTGGACCCTGCTAACTATGGCTACACCTTC CAAGSRVDPANYGYTF
TRBJ1-3 . TRBV6-4 many TGTGCCAGCAGTCTACAGGGTGGTGGAAACACCATATATTTT CASSLQGGGNTIYF
TRBJ1-6 . TRBV25-1 many TGTGCCAGCAGTGACCCGGACAGAATCAATTCACCCCTCCACTTT CASSDPDRINSPLHF
TRBJ1-4 . TRBV11-2 many TGTGCCAGCAGCACCCTCCTTGGGGCAACTAATGAAAAACTGTTTTTT CASSTLLGATNEKLFF
TRBJ1-3 . TRBV6-5 many TGTGCCAGCAGGATGGACAGAGCTGGAAACACCATATATTTT CASRMDRAGNTIYF
TRBJ2-1 . TRBV27 many TGTGCCAGCAGTTTATATCGGGACACCCCCTACAATGAGCAGTTCTTC CASSLYRDTPYNEQFF
TRBJ2-2 . TRBV11-2 many TGTGCCAGCAGCTTAGAACCAAACACCGGGGAGCTGTTTTTT CASSLEPNTGELFF
TRBJ1-2 . TRBV6-2/TRBV6-3 many TGTGCCAGCAGTCCTGGCCGACTCCTTGCTAACTATGGCTACACCTTC CASSPGRLLANYGYTF